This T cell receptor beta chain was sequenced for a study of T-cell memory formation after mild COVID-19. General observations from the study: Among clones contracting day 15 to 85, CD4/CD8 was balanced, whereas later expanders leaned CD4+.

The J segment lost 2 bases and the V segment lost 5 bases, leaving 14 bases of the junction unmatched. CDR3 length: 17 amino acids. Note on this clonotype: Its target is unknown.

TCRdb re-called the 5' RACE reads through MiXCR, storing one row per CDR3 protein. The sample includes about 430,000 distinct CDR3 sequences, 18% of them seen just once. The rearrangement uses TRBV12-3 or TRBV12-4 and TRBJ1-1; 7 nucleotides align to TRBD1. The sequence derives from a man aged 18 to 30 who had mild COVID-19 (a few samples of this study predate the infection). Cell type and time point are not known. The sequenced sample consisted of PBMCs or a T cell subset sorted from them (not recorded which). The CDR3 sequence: CASSPPVEGAFNTEAFF. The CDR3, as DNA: TGTGCCAGCAGTCCGCCCGTCGAGGGGGCCTTTAACACTGAAGCTTTCTTT.